The present entry profiles one T cell receptor beta chain with its context. CDR3 size: 14 residues. Germline CDR1 reads DFQATT; CDR2 reads SNEGSKA (reference sequence). The use of a sample-barcoded 5' primer and a J-beta primer mix characterized a second PCR of roughly 6 to 11 cycles. TCRdb called the 5' RACE reads again in MiXCR, with one record for every CDR3 protein. The sample includes under 800,000 distinct CDR3 sequences, 35% to 45% of them seen just once. The sample comes from a study of blood T cells in healthy people across ages. This sequence originates from a woman aged 55-75 years in good health. The chain joins TRBV20-1 to TRBJ2-7, with no clear D. The J call may not be correct, given that the DNA end is closer to TRBJ2-5. Material for sequencing was blood. The CDR3 DNA follows: TGCAGTGCTAGAGATCGGCAGCGAGGAGAGACCCAGTACTTC. It yields the protein CSARDRQRGETQYF.